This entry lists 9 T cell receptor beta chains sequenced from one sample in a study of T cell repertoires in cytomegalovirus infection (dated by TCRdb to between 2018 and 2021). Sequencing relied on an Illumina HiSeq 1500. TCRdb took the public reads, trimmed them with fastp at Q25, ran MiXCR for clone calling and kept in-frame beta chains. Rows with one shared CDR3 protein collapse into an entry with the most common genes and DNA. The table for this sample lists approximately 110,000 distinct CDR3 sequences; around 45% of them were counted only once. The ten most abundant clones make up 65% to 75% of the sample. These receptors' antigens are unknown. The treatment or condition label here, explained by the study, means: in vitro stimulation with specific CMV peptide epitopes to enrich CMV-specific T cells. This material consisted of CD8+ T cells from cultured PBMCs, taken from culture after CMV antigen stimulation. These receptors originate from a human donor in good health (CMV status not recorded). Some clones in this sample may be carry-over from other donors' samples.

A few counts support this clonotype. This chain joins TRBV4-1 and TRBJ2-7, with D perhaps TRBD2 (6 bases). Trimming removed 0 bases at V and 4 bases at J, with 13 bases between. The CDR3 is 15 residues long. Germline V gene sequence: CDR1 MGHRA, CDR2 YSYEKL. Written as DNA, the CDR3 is TGCGCCAGCAGCCAAGACCCCGGGACTTCATACGAGCAGTACTTC. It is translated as CASSQDPGTSYEQYF.

CDR3 amino acids: CASSLRGRPEQFF. In DNA form, the CDR3 reads TGTGCCAGCAGCCTTAGGGGTCGGCCTGAGCAGTTCTTC. The chain couples TRBV7-2 to TRBJ2-1; D is perhaps TRBD1 (5 bases). Germline V gene data show CDR1 as SGHTA and CDR2 as FQGNSA. V was shortened by 5 bases and J by 9 bases, with 14 bases between the two germline ends. The CDR3 runs to 13 residues.

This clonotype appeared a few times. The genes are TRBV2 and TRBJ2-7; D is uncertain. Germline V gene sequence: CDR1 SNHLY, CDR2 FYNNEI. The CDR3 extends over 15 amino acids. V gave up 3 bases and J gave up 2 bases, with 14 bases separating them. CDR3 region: CASSDSFLATYEQYF. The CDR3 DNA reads TGTGCCAGCAGTGACAGTTTCCTCGCCACCTACGAGCAGTACTTC.

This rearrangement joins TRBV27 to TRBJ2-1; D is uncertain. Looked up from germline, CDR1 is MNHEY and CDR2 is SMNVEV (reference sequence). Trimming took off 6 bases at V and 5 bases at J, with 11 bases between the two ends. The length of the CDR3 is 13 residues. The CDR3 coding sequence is TGTGCCAGCAGCAATAACCTCCACAATGAGCAGTTCTTC. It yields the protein CASSNNLHNEQFF.

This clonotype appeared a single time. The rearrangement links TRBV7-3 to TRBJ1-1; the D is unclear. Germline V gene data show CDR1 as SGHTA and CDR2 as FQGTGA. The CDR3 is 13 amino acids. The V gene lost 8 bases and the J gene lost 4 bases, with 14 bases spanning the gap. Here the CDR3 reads CASHWVSGTEAFF. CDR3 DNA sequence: TGTGCCAGCCATTGGGTTTCGGGCACTGAAGCTTTCTTT.

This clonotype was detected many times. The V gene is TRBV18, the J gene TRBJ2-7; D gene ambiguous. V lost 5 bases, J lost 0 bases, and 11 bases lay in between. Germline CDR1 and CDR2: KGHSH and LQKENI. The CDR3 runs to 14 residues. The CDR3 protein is CASSSDVFSYEQYF. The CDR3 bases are TGTGCCAGCTCATCCGACGTATTCTCCTACGAGCAGTACTTC.

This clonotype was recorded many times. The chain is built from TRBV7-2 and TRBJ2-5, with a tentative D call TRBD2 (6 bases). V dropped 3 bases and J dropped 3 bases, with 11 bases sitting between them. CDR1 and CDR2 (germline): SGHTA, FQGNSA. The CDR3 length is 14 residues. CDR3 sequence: CASSFSPGEETQYF. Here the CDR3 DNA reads TGTGCCAGCAGCTTCTCGCCGGGGGAAGAGACCCAGTACTTC.

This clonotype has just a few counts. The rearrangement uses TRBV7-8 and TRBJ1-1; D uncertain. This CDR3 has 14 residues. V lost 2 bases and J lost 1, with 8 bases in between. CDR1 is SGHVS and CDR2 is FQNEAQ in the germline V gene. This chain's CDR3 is CASSLRGPNTEAFF. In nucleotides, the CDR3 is TGTGCCAGCAGCTTAAGAGGACCGAACACTGAAGCTTTCTTT.

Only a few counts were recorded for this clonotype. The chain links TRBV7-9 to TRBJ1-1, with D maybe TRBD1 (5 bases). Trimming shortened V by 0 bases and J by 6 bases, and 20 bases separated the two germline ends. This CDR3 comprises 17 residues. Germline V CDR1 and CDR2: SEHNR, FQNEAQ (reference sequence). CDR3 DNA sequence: TGTGCCAGCAGCTTAGCACAGGCGGGGGGAGCTTACGCTGAAGCTTTCTTT. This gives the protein CASSLAQAGGAYAEAFF.